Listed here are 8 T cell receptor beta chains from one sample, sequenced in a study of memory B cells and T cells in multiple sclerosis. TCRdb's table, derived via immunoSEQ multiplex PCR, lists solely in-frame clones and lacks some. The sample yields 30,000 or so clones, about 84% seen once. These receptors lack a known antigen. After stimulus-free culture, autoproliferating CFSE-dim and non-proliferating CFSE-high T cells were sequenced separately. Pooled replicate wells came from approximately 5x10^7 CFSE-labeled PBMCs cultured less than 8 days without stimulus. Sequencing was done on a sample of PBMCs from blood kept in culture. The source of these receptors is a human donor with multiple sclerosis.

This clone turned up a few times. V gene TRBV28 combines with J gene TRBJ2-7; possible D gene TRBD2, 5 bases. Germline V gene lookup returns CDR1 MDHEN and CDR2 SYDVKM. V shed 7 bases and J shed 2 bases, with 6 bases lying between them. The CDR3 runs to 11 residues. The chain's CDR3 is CASMRAYEQYF. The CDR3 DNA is TGTGCCAGCATGCGGGCCTACGAGCAGTACTTC.

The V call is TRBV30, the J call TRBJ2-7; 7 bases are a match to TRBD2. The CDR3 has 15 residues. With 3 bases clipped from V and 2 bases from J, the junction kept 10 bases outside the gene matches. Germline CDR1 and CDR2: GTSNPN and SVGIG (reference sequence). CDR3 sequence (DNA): TGTGCCTGGAGGGGTCTGGCGGGAGCTACCTACGAGCAGTACTTC. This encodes CAWRGLAGATYEQYF.

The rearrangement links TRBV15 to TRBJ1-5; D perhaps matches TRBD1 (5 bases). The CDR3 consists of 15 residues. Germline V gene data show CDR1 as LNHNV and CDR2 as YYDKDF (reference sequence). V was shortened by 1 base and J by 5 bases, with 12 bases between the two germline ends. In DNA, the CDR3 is TGTGCCACCAGCAGAGTTTGGCAGGGATATCAGCCCCAGCATTTT. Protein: CATSRVWQGYQPQHF.

The CDR3 nucleotides read TGTGCCATCAGTGAGTCCACGGGATATAATGAAAAACTGTTTTTT. Encoded protein: CAISESTGYNEKLFF. The rearrangement links TRBV10-3 to TRBJ1-4; D is uncertain. Looked up from germline, CDR1 is ENHRY and CDR2 is SYGVKD. The CDR3 consists of 15 residues. Trimming removed 0 bases at V and 4 bases at J, with 9 bases between.

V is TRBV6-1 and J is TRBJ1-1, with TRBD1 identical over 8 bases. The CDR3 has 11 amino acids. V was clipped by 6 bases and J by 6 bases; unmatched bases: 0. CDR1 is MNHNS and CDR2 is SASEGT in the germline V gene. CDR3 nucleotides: TGTGCCAGCAGACAGGGGGCTGAAGCTTTCTTT. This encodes CASRQGAEAFF.

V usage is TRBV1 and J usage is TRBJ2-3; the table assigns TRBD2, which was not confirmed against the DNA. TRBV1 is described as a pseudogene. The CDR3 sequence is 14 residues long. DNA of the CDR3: TGCACCAGCAGCCAGCGCCCCATAACAGATACGCAGTATTTT. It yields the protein CTSSQRPITDTQYF.

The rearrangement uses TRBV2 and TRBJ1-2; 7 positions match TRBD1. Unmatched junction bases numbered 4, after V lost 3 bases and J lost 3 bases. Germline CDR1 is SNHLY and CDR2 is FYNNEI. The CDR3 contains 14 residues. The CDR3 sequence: CASSERQGYYGYTF. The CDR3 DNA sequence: TGTGCCAGCAGTGAGAGACAGGGATACTATGGCTACACCTTC. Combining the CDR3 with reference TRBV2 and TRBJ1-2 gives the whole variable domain EPEVTQTPSHQVTQMGQEVILRCVPISNHLYFYWYRQILGQKVEFLVSFYNNEISEKSEIFDDQFSVERPDGSNFTLKIRSTKLEDSAMYFCASSERQGYYGYTFGSGTRLTVV.

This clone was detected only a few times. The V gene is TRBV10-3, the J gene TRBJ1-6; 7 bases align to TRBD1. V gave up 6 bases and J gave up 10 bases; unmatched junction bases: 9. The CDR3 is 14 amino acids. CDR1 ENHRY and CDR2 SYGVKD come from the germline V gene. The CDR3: CAIRPDRENSPLHF. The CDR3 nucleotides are TGTGCCATCAGACCTGACAGGGAAAACTCACCCCTCCACTTT.